A selection of T cell receptor beta chains follows, all from one sample in a study of T cells in Graves' hyperthyroidism and ophthalmopathy. TCRdb processed the multiplex PCR reads anew with MiXCR; each CDR3 protein has one entry. The data show hundreds of thousands of distinct CDR3 sequences, 15% to 20% seen once. Source material: blood. These receptors all stem from a woman in her 30s with Graves' hyperthyroidism. Both conserved end residues are part of each CDR3. A D gene is named only where the DNA matches it firmly. Expanded clones get a size class; other rows say once, few or many, or leave the size out.

>15|TRBJ1-5|few|TRBV28|NA
TGTGCCAGCAGTCCCCAGGACGGGAGCCTGAGGCCCCAGCATTTT
CASSPQDGSLRPQHF
>15|TRBJ1-2|few|TRBV7-9|NA
TGTGCCAGCAGCTCCCCGCTGAGTTTGAACTATGGCTACACCTTC
CASSSPLSLNYGYTF
>12|TRBJ2-4|NA|TRBV27|NA
TGTGCCAGCAGTTTTGTTCAGGGCATTCAGTACTTC
CASSFVQGIQYF
>15|TRBJ2-3|many|TRBV27|NA
TGTGCCAGCAGTTTATACGCAGGGGGGGCAGATACGCAGTATTTT
CASSLYAGGADTQYF
>16|TRBJ2-3|many|TRBV27|TRBD2
TGTGCCAGCAGTTTACCCCCCGGGACTAGTACAGATACGCAGTATTTT
CASSLPPGTSTDTQYF
>14|TRBJ1-6|many|TRBV7-2|NA
TGTGCCAGCAGCCCGAGCTCCTATAATTCACCCCTCCACTTT
CASSPSSYNSPLHF
>15|TRBJ2-2|NA|TRBV19|NA
TGTGCCAGTAGTTTAGGGCTGACACTAACCGGGGAGCTGTTTTTT
CASSLGLTLTGELFF
>14|TRBJ2-2|many|TRBV20-1|TRBD2
TGCAGTGCTAGTGGGACTAGCGGGACCGGGGAGCTGTTTTTT
CSASGTSGTGELFF
>16|TRBJ2-2|NA|TRBV19|TRBD2
TGTGCCAGTAGTAGGGAGACTAGCGGGAGTTCCGGGGAGCTGTTTTTT
CASSRETSGSSGELFF
>15|TRBJ2-5|many|TRBV20-1|NA
TGCAGTGCTAGAGATCTGCGGGATTGGGGAGAGACCCAGTACTTC
CSARDLRDWGETQYF
>17|TRBJ2-1|many|TRBV6-2/TRBV6-3|NA
TGTGCCAGCAGTTACTCCTCTTACTTGGGATCGGGGAATGAGCAGTTCTTC
CASSYSSYLGSGNEQFF
>16|TRBJ2-5|NA|TRBV20-1|TRBD2
TGCAGTGCTAGATCAAACGGACTAGCGGGGCTAGAGACCCAGTACTTC
CSARSNGLAGLETQYF
>13|TRBJ2-1|many|TRBV2|NA
TGTGCCAGCAGTGAAGCGGGAGTCAGTGAGCAGTTCTTC
CASSEAGVSEQFF
>13|TRBJ2-4|few|TRBV10-3|TRBD1
TGTGCCATCAGTCTGACAGGGGAAAACATTCAGTACTTC
CAISLTGENIQYF
>14|TRBJ1-1|NA|TRBV6-1|TRBD1
TGTGCCAGCAGTAGGACAGGAACGAACACTGAAGCTTTCTTT
CASSRTGTNTEAFF
>14|TRBJ2-7|many|TRBV11-2|TRBD2
TGTGCCAGCAGCCTCCTGACTAGCGGGGAGGAGCAGTACTTC
CASSLLTSGEEQYF
>16|TRBJ2-1|NA|TRBV9|TRBD2
TGTGCCAGCAGCCGTGATAGCGGGAGGGCCTACAATGAGCAGTTCTTC
CASSRDSGRAYNEQFF
>13|TRBJ1-4|many|TRBV5-1|NA
TGTGCCAGCAGTTCTGCAACTAATGAAAAACTGTTTTTT
CASSSATNEKLFF
>18|TRBJ2-1|NA|TRBV27|TRBD2
TGTGCCAGCAGTGACCGGACTAGCGGGAAGAGGGGGTACAATGAGCAGTTCTTC
CASSDRTSGKRGYNEQFF
>15|TRBJ2-5|many|TRBV10-3|NA
TGTGCCAGAATCGGGACCGCAAGAACCCTAGAGACCCAGTACTTC
CARIGTARTLETQYF
>15|TRBJ2-5|NA|TRBV4-2|TRBD2
TGTGCCAGCAGCCAAGACCCGGGACTAGTAGAGACCCAGTACTTC
CASSQDPGLVETQYF
>13|TRBJ2-1|many|TRBV12-3/TRBV12-4|TRBD1
TGTGCCAGCAGTTTAACGTCCGGGACAGAAGCGTTCTTC
CASSLTSGTEAFF
>15|TRBJ2-7|few|TRBV19|NA
TGTGCCGGTACTTGGCACGGAGGCAGTTCCTACGAGCAGTACTTC
CAGTWHGGSSYEQYF
>13|TRBJ2-7|NA|TRBV9|NA
TGTGCCAGCAGCGGGAGCGGTGGGTACGAGCAGTACTTC
CASSGSGGYEQYF
>16|TRBJ2-1|many|TRBV11-2|TRBD2
TGTGCCAGCAGCCAAGCTAGCGGGAGAAACTACAATGAGCAGTTCTTC
CASSQASGRNYNEQFF
>12|TRBJ2-7|NA|TRBV29-1|NA
TGCAGCGTTGCTCGGGGGAGTCACGAGCAGTACTTC
CSVARGSHEQYF
>15|TRBJ1-1|NA|TRBV5-1|TRBD1
TGCGCCAGCAGCAAAAAAACAGGGGATGACACTGAAGCTTTCTTT
CASSKKTGDDTEAFF
>14|TRBJ1-3|few|TRBV29-1|TRBD1
TGCAGCGTTGAAGAACAGGGGCGTGGAAACACCATATATTTT
CSVEEQGRGNTIYF